This T cell receptor beta chain originates from a study of blood T cell repertoires in COVID-19. Per the original methods: Estimation of nucleated cell counts was performed using reference gene primer amplification. The protocol was immunoSEQ multiplex PCR, while the TCRdb copy is restricted to in-frame clones and leaves out a portion. The DNA was the basis for D and trimming; V, J and clone size are from that table. The sample includes 200,000 or so clones, approximately 82% of them seen just once. V shed 0 bases and J 7 bases; nucleotides not matched to a gene: 14. This CDR3 has 17 amino acids. The germline CDR1 and CDR2 sequences are SGHNT and YYREEE (reference sequence).

Input material: peripheral blood. The chain uses TRBV5-4 and TRBJ2-5; 8 bases map to TRBD2. This clonotype originated in a human donor with acute or convalescent COVID-19. The donor label of this sample is uncertain. This chain's CDR3 is CASSLETSGKGRGTQYF. Written as DNA, the CDR3 is TGTGCCAGCAGCTTGGAAACTAGCGGTAAAGGTCGTGGGACCCAGTACTTC. The variable domain in full, completed from reference TRBV5-4 and TRBJ2-5, reads ETGVTQSPTHLIKTRGQQVTLRCSSQSGHNTVSWYQQALGQGPQFIFQYYREEENGRGNFPPRFSGLQFPNYSSELNVNALELDDSALYLCASSLETSGKGRGTQYFGPGTRLLVL.